The 7 T cell receptor beta chains reported below all come from one sample, sequenced in a study of T cell responses to AZD1222 COVID-19 vaccine. Clones were sequenced by immunoSEQ multiplex PCR, and TCRdb holds only the in-frame ones, with some missing. This sample has about 100,000 clones, with roughly 84% found just once. Here the sequenced sample was peripheral blood, taken on day 0 of AZD1222 vaccination. The receptors were sampled from an adult in good health.

The V and J genes are TRBV15 and TRBJ1-5, with no clear D. This CDR3 comprises 13 residues. The ends were cut back, 4 bases at V and 1 base at J, with 5 bases in the middle. Germline V gene sequence: CDR1 LNHNV, CDR2 YYDKDF (reference sequence). The CDR3 DNA reads as TGTGCCACCAGCACAGAAAGCAATCAGCCCCAGCATTTT. Residues: CATSTESNQPQHF.

V usage is TRBV7-9 and J usage is TRBJ1-3; the D gene is possibly TRBD1 (5 bases). The CDR3 sequence is 15 residues long. Germline assignment: CDR1 SEHNR and CDR2 FQNEAQ (reference sequence). Trimming shortened V by 5 bases and J by 0 bases, and 11 bases separated the two germline ends. The CDR3 nucleotides are TGTGCCAGCAGCAGAAGACAGCTCTCTGGAAACACCATATATTTT. Protein sequence: CASSRRQLSGNTIYF.

The chain is built from TRBV2 and TRBJ2-6; tentatively, D is TRBD1 or TRBD2 (5 bases each). Germline CDR1 is SNHLY and CDR2 is FYNNEI. The CDR3 contains 14 residues. Trimming cost V 10 bases and J 3 bases, with 13 bases left between them. The CDR3 is CATHRGVGANVLTF. DNA of the CDR3: TGTGCCACTCATCGGGGCGTTGGGGCCAACGTCCTGACTTTC. Based on the CDR3 plus reference TRBV2 and TRBJ2-6, the full variable domain is EPEVTQTPSHQVTQMGQEVILRCVPISNHLYFYWYRQILGQKVEFLVSFYNNEISEKSEIFDDQFSVERPDGSNFTLKIRSTKLEDSAMYFCATHRGVGANVLTFGAGSRLTVL.

V and J are TRBV30 and TRBJ1-6; the match to TRBD1 covers 10 bases. The CDR3 sequence is 16 residues long. Trimming cost V 3 bases and J 4 bases; bases outside gene matches: 6. Germline-derived CDR1 and CDR2 are GTSNPN and SVGIG (reference sequence). CDR3 DNA sequence: TGTGCCTGGAGCGACAGGGGGCCCCAATATAATTCACCCCTCCACTTT. It encodes CAWSDRGPQYNSPLHF.

This sequence joins TRBV3-1 (or the pseudogene TRBV3-2) and TRBJ2-3, with TRBD1 matching over 8 bases. Germline V CDR1 and CDR2: LGHDT, YNNKEL (reference sequence). CDR3 size: 19 residues. Trimming took 0 bases from V and 0 from J; bases not matched to a gene: 11. The CDR3 DNA is TGTGCCAGCAGCCAAGATCCCAGGGGGCCGACAGTAAGCACAGATACGCAGTATTTT. Translated, it gives CASSQDPRGPTVSTDTQYF.

The V and J genes are TRBV29-1 and TRBJ1-1; 7 bases are a match to TRBD1. V trimming: 7 bases; J trimming: 3 bases; junction bases outside the gene matches: 8. This CDR3 region has 13 residues. Germline values: CDR1 SQVTM, CDR2 ANQGSEA. CDR3 in DNA: TGCAGCGCCTCCAGGGGGGGGGACACTGAAGCTTTCTTT. This codes for CSASRGGDTEAFF.

V is TRBV6-5 and J is TRBJ1-5; D is undetermined. This CDR3 contains 15 residues. The ends were cut back, 7 bases at V and 2 bases at J, with 15 bases in the middle. Germline V gene lookup returns CDR1 MNHEY and CDR2 SVGAGI. The CDR3 region is CASKVAWVGNQPQHF. As DNA, the CDR3 is TGTGCCAGCAAGGTTGCGTGGGTGGGCAATCAGCCCCAGCATTTT.